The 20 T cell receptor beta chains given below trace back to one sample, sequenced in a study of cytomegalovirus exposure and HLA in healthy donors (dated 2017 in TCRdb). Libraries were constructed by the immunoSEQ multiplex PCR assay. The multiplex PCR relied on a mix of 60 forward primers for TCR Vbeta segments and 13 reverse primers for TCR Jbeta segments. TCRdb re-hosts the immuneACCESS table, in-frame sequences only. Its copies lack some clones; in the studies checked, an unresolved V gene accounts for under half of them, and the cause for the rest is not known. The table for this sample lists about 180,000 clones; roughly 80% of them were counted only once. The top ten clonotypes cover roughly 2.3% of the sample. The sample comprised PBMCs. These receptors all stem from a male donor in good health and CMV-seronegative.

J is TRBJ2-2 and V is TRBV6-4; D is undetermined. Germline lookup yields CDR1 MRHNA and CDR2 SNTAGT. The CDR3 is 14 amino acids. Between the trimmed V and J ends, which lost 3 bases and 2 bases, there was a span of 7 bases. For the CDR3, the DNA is TGTGCCAGCAGTGAAACAAGAAACACCGGGGAGCTGTTTTTT. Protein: CASSETRNTGELFF.

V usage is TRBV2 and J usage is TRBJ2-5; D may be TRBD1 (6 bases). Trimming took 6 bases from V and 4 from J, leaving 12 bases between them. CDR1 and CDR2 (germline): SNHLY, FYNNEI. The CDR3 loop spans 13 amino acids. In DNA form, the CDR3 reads TGTGCCAGCAGAACACAGGGTAGAGAGACCCAGTACTTC. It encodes CASRTQGRETQYF.

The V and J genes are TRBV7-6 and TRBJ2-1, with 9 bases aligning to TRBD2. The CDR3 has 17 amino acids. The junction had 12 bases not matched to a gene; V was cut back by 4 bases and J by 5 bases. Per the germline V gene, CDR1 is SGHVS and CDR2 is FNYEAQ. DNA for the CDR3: TGTGCCAGCAGCTCCCGGGGCTCTCAGCGGGGGGACAATGAGCAGTTCTTC. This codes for CASSSRGSQRGDNEQFF.

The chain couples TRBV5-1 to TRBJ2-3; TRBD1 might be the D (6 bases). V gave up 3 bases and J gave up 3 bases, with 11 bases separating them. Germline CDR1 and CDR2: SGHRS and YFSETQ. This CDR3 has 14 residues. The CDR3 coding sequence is TGCGCCAGCAGCTCATCAGGGGTTACAGATACGCAGTATTTT. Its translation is CASSSSGVTDTQYF.

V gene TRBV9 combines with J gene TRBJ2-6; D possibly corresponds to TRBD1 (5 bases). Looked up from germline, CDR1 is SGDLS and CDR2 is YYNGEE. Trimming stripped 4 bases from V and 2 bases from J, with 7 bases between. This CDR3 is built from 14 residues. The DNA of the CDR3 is TGTGCCAGCAGCAAGGACACTGGGGCCAACGTCCTGACTTTC. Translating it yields CASSKDTGANVLTF.

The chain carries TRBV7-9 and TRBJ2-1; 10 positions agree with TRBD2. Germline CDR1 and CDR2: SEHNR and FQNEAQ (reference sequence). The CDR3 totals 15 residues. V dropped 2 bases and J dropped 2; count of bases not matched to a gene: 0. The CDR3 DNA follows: TGTGCCAGCAGCTTACTAGCGGGAGCCTACAATGAGCAGTTCTTC. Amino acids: CASSLLAGAYNEQFF.

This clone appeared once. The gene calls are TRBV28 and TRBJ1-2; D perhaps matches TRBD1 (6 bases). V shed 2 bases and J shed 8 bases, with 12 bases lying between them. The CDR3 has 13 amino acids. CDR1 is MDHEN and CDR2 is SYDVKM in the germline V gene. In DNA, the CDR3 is TGTGCCAGCAGTTTACCGGGGGGCGGCGGCTACACCTTC. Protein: CASSLPGGGGYTF.

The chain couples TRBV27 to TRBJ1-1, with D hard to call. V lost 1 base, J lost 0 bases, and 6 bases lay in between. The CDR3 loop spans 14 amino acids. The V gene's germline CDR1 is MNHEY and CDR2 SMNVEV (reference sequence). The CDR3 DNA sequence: TGTGCCAGCAGTTTATATCACTTGAACACTGAAGCTTTCTTT. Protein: CASSLYHLNTEAFF.

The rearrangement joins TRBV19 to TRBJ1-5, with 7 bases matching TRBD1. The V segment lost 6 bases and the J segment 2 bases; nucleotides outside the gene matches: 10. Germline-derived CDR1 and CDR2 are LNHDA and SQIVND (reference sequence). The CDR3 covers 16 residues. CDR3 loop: CASSPSTDRGNQPQHF. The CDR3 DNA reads TGTGCCAGTAGCCCCAGCACTGACAGGGGCAATCAGCCCCAGCATTTT.

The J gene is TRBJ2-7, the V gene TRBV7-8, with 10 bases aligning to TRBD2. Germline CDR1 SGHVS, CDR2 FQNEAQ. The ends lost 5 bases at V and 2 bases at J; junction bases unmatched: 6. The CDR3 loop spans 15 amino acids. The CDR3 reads CASSTRLAGPYEQYF. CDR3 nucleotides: TGTGCCAGCAGCACGCGACTAGCGGGTCCCTACGAGCAGTACTTC.

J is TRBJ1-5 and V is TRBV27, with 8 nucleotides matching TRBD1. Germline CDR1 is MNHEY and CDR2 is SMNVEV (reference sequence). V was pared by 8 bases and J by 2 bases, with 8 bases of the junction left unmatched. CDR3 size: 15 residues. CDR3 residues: CASSDRGRGNQPQHF. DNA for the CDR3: TGTGCCAGCTCAGACAGGGGCCGTGGCAATCAGCCCCAGCATTTT.

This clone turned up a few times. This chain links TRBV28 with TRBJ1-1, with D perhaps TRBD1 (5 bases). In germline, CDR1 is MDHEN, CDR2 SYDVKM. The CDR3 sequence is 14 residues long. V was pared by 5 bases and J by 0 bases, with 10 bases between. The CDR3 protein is CASSLQVVNTEAFF. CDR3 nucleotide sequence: TGTGCCAGCAGTCTACAGGTTGTGAACACTGAAGCTTTCTTT.

CDR3 DNA: TGCAGCGTTGAGGGACTAGCGGAAACCTACGAGCAGTACTTC. As protein: CSVEGLAETYEQYF. The chain combines TRBV29-1 with TRBJ2-7; TRBD2 matches 11 bases. CDR1 is SQVTM and CDR2 is ANQGSEA in the germline V gene. The CDR3 is 14 amino acids. V lost 3 bases to trimming and J lost 2 bases; unmatched junction nucleotides: 3.

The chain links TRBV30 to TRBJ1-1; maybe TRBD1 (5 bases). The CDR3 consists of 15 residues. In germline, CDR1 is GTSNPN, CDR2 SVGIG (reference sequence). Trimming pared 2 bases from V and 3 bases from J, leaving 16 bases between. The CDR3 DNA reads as TGTGCCTGGAGTAGTGGGGGGGTGGGGCACACTGAAGCTTTCTTT. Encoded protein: CAWSSGGVGHTEAFF.

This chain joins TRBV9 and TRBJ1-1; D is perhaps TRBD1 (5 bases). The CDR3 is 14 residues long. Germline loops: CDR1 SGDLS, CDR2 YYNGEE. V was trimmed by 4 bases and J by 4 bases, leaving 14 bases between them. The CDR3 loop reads CASSPRGGSTEAFF. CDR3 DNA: TGTGCCAGCAGCCCCCGGGGGGGGAGCACTGAAGCTTTCTTT.

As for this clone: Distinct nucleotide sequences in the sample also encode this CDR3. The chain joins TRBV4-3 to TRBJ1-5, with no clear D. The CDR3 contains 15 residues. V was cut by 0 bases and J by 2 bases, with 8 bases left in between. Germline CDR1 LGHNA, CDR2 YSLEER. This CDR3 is CASSQDLRGNQPQHF. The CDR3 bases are TGCGCCAGCAGCCAAGATCTACGTGGCAATCAGCCCCAGCATTTT.

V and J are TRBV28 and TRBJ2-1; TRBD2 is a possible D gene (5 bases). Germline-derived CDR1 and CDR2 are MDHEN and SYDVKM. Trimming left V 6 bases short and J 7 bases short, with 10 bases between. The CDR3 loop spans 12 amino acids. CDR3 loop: CASSQRRNEQFF. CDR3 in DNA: TGTGCCAGCAGCCAACGGAGGAATGAGCAGTTCTTC. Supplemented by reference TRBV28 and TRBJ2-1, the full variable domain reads DVKVTQSSRYLVKRTGEKVFLECVQDMDHENMFWYRQDPGLGLRLIYFSYDVKMKEKGDIPEGYSVSREKKERFSLILESASTNQTSMYLCASSQRRNEQFFGPGTRLTVL.

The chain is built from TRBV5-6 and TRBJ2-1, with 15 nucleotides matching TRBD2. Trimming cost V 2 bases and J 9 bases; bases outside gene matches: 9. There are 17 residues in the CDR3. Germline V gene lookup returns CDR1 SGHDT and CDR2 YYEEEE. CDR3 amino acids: CASSLEGLAGGDGEQFF. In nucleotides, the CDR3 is TGTGCCAGCAGCTTAGAGGGACTAGCGGGGGGCGACGGTGAGCAGTTCTTC.

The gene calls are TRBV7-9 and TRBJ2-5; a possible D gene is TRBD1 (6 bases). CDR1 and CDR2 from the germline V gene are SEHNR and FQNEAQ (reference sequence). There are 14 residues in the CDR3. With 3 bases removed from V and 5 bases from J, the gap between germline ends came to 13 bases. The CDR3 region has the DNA TGTGCCAGCAGCTTCTGGGGGCGTGGTGAGACCCAGTACTTC. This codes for CASSFWGRGETQYF. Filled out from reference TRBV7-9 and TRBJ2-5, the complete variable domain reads DTGVSQNPRHKITKRGQNVTFRCDPISEHNRLYWYRQTLGQGPEFLTYFQNEAQLEKSRLLSDRFSAERPKGSFSTLEIQRTEQGDSAMYLCASSFWGRGETQYFGPGTRLLVL.

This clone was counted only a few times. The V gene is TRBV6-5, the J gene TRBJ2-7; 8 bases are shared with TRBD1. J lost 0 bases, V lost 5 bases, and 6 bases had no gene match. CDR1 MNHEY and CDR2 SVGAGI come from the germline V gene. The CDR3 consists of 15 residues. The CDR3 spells CASSIQGESSYEQYF. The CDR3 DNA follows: TGTGCCAGCAGTATACAGGGGGAGAGCTCCTACGAGCAGTACTTC.